This TCR beta chain was found in a study of neurological immune-mediated disorders (dated 2019 in TCRdb). As for the study more broadly: Among the roughly 34 multiple sclerosis patients, relapsing-remitting MS was present in some 31 and secondary progressive MS was present in 3. Peripheral blood TCR-beta repertoires from patients with HTLV-I-associated myelopathy (HAM/TSP), patients with multiple sclerosis, and healthy controls were compared in the study using UMI-based sequencing. Alongside PBMC samples, the set of some 97 TCR-beta libraries contained longitudinal samples, technical triplicates, and paired CD4+ and CD8+ T-cell subsets that had been sorted. The cohort comprised 68 subjects: 15 or so HAM/TSP patients, some 34 multiple sclerosis patients and about 20 healthy controls.

This clonotype came up a few times. Its antigen has not been determined. Base-call qualities are not available, and no considerably larger clone is one nucleotide away. cDNA was synthesized by template-switch 5'RACE using a primer carrying a 10-nucleotide random unique molecular identifier by which each TCR transcript was tagged. Every sequencing run yielded over 190 million TCR-beta sequences covering 15-18 subjects. Total RNA was extracted with the RNeasy kit. Using the KAPA Real-time Library Amplification kit, TCR-beta VDJ regions were amplified with primers for the TCR constant region and the 5'RACE anchor. Sample indexes and Illumina adaptors were added in a first PCR, and a second PCR then increased library yield. The roughly 650 bp TCR product was size-selected on a 2% E-gel SizeSelection system after Ampure bead purification. Before pooling, libraries had their quality checked on a Bioanalyzer, their concentration measured with Qubit, and their quantity determined with the Kapa Library Quantification kit. An Illumina HiSeq 2500 sequenced the libraries paired-end 2 x 150 bp. To increase sequence diversity, about 24-32% phiX was spiked into each library pool. Per the source publication's procedure: The UMI-based MiGEC pipeline processed quality-filtered reads and removed over 80% of raw TCR sequences during error correction. VDJ genes were aligned to IMGT germline references, and each clonotype was defined by a unique CDR3 amino acid sequence together with V-J genes. VDJtools evaluated clonal expansion, Shannon diversity and CDR3 relatedness (CalcPairwiseDistances, ClusterSamples); CLCbio workbench built phylogenetic trees. Using coefficient-of-variation modelling across technical triplicates, the study counted a clone as expanded if it had at least 8 unique UMIs. The raw public reads went through TCRdb reprocessing: fastp at Q25, MiXCR clone calling, in-frame beta chains kept. Each entry is one CDR3 protein sequence, shown with its most common DNA and genes. It is TCRdb's table, rather than the study itself, that gives the V and J calls and clone size. Across this sample there are approximately 70,000 distinct CDR3 sequences, with under 5.5% seen only once. The biggest ten clones account for 2% to 2.5% of the sample.

For unsorted PBMC libraries, 2 million PBMCs were used after storage in RNAlater at -80 degrees C until RNA extraction. Multiple sclerosis patients were enrolled in a US clinical protocol under which disease progression was evaluated by magnetic resonance imaging. Peripheral blood was subjected to Ficoll-Hypaque density gradient centrifugation to isolate PBMCs, which were then cryopreserved in liquid nitrogen. Paper-wide results and their limitations: No association of the MS cluster with clinical or MRI features was observed, and the need for larger cohorts was stated by the authors. No identical CDR3 amino acid sequences were found to be shared among expanded clones across subjects, suggesting that TCR-beta repertoires were private in all groups. Phylogenetic analysis grouped repertoires from 18 of 34 MS patients into a cluster of related CDR3 sequences, suggesting a possible repertoire-level signature. TCR clonal expansion was greatest in HAM/TSP patients and smallest in MS patients, who ranked below even healthy controls.

CDR3 length: 14 amino acids, cysteine to phenylalanine. The kept DNA is CDR3 alone, 42 bases in frame from the first base. V and J lose 5 bases and 0 bases, and a span of 10 bases separates them. Taken from the germline V gene (reference sequence), the CDR1 and CDR2 loops are DFQATT and SNEGSKA. This TCR was sampled from a woman in her 70s with multiple sclerosis. The source material was PBMCs. This receptor chain uses TRBV20-1 and TRBJ1-4; no confident D gene assignment can be made. The DNA reads as follows: TGCAGTGCTTATGACAAACCAACTAATGAAAAACTGTTTTTT. Translated, it reads CSAYDKPTNEKLFF.